The 25 T cell receptor beta chains presented below share a single source sample, sequenced in a study of beta chain features in type 1 diabetes. Expressed TCRB transcripts were sequenced after all isolated RNA was converted to cDNA. Measured with immunoSEQ multiplex PCR; TCRdb has only the in-frame clones, and not every one. Counted here are under 500,000 clones, 30% occurring once; the ten biggest clones make up about 0.06%. Material for sequencing was naive CD4+ T cells from blood. These receptors were obtained from a man aged 18 to 30 in good health.

This CDR3 is CASRTSGSGNEQFF. The CDR3 DNA reads TGTGCCAGCCGGACTAGCGGGTCCGGCAATGAGCAGTTCTTC. This rearrangement joins TRBV14 to TRBJ2-1; TRBD2 matches 11 bases. The V and J ends lost 8 bases and 6 bases, in that order; junction bases with no gene match: 6. The CDR3 extends over 14 amino acids. CDR1 is SGHDN and CDR2 is FVKESK in the germline V gene.

This rearrangement joins TRBV5-1 to TRBJ2-1; TRBD1 agrees at 7 bases. This CDR3 has 15 amino acids. Germline V CDR1 and CDR2: SGHRS, YFSETQ. The junction had 4 bases not matched to a gene; V was cut back by 4 bases and J by 0 bases. The CDR3, as DNA: TGCGCCAGCAGCGTAGACAGGGACTCCTACAATGAGCAGTTCTTC. It translates to CASSVDRDSYNEQFF.

As to this clone: The sample carries other DNA sequences with the same CDR3. V is TRBV20-1 and J is TRBJ2-5; D is uncertain. Per germline, CDR1 DFQATT and CDR2 SNEGSKA (reference sequence). Trimming pared 4 bases from V and 2 bases from J, leaving 5 bases between. This CDR3 is 11 amino acids long. The CDR3 sequence is CSATLQETQYF. The CDR3 nucleotides are TGCAGTGCTACCCTACAAGAGACCCAGTACTTC.

J is TRBJ1-5 and V is TRBV30; a possible D gene is TRBD1 (6 bases). Trimming stripped 1 base from V and 7 bases from J, with 14 bases between. Germline V CDR1 and CDR2: GTSNPN, SVGIG (reference sequence). The CDR3 length is 14 residues. CDR3 DNA: TGTGCCTGGAGTGACAGGGACATAAAGCAGCCCCAGCATTTT. Residues: CAWSDRDIKQPQHF.

This rearrangement joins TRBV19 to TRBJ2-1; 7 bases align to TRBD2. The CDR3 length is 14 residues. Germline CDR1 reads LNHDA; CDR2 reads SQIVND (reference sequence). Losses at the gene ends were 0 bases for V and 9 bases for J; bases not matched to a gene: 5. The CDR3 DNA reads TGTGCCAGTAGTATAGAACTAGCGCGGGGTGAGCAGTTCTTC. It is translated as CASSIELARGEQFF.

The rearrangement joins TRBV5-4 to TRBJ2-5; D tentatively fits TRBD1 or TRBD2 (6 bases each). With 2 bases removed from V and 1 base from J, the gap between germline ends came to 15 bases. CDR3 length equals 16 residues. In germline, CDR1 is SGHNT, CDR2 YYREEE (reference sequence). The CDR3 sequence: CASSFGGGQTQETQYF. In DNA, the CDR3 is TGTGCCAGCAGCTTCGGGGGTGGACAGACCCAAGAGACCCAGTACTTC. Supplemented by reference TRBV5-4 and TRBJ2-5, the full variable domain reads ETGVTQSPTHLIKTRGQQVTLRCSSQSGHNTVSWYQQALGQGPQFIFQYYREEENGRGNFPPRFSGLQFPNYSSELNVNALELDDSALYLCASSFGGGQTQETQYFGPGTRLLVL.

The sample holds one count of this clone. V is TRBV11-2 and J is TRBJ2-1; D is tentatively TRBD1 or TRBD2 (5 bases each). Germline assignment: CDR1 SGHAT and CDR2 FQNNGV. The length of the CDR3 is 15 residues. V gave up 0 bases and J gave up 5 bases, with 11 bases separating them. CDR3 residues: CASSLEGTANNEQFF. In DNA, the CDR3 is TGTGCCAGCAGCTTAGAAGGGACCGCAAACAATGAGCAGTTCTTC.

This chain's CDR3 is CAWSVRRAAADTQYF. The CDR3 bases are TGTGCCTGGAGTGTAAGGCGGGCAGCAGCAGATACGCAGTATTTT. The chain employs TRBV30 and TRBJ2-3, with D possibly being TRBD2 (5 bases). Germline V CDR1 and CDR2: GTSNPN, SVGIG (reference sequence). The V gene lost 0 bases and the J gene lost 4 bases, with 14 bases spanning the gap. The CDR3 extends over 15 amino acids.

This chain uses TRBV30 with TRBJ1-5; 9 nucleotides align to TRBD1. J lost 1 base, V lost 4 bases, and 5 bases had no gene match. Germline V CDR1 and CDR2: GTSNPN, SVGIG (reference sequence). This CDR3 spans 15 amino acids. CDR3 coding DNA: TGTGCCTGGACCCGGGACAGGGTGAGCAATCAGCCCCAGCATTTT. Protein sequence: CAWTRDRVSNQPQHF.

This chain connects TRBV9 to TRBJ2-3; no firm D call. Per germline, CDR1 SGDLS and CDR2 YYNGEE. Deletions cut 3 bases from V and 5 bases from J, with 16 bases between. This CDR3 has 15 amino acids. The CDR3 spells CASSARLADGDTQYF. The CDR3 DNA reads TGTGCCAGCAGCGCCCGACTGGCCGATGGAGATACGCAGTATTTT.

This clone was observed a few times. The rearrangement joins TRBV30 to TRBJ2-7; 7 positions agree with TRBD1. V dropped 4 bases and J dropped 5; count of bases not matched to a gene: 2. This CDR3 spans 11 amino acids. Germline V CDR1 and CDR2: GTSNPN, SVGIG (reference sequence). The CDR3 coding sequence is TGTGCCTGGATGACAGGGAACGAGCAGTACTTC. The encoded protein is CAWMTGNEQYF.

CDR3 in amino acids: CASSLSMSSYNEQFF. CDR3 DNA: TGTGCCAGCAGCTTATCCATGAGCTCCTACAATGAGCAGTTCTTC. The V call is TRBV7-2, the J call TRBJ2-1; D not certain. Germline CDR1 is SGHTA and CDR2 is FQGNSA. V lost 2 bases and J lost 0, with 8 bases in between. The CDR3 spans 15 residues. Supplemented by reference TRBV7-2 and TRBJ2-1, the full variable domain reads GAGVSQSPSNKVTEKGKDVELRCDPISGHTALYWYRQSLGQGLEFLIYFQGNSAPDKSGLPSDRFSAERTGGSVSTLTIQRTQQEDSAVYLCASSLSMSSYNEQFFGPGTRLTVL.

This clone was seen a few times. J is TRBJ2-5 and V is TRBV11-2; D remains unclear. V lost 5 bases, J lost 5 bases, and 9 bases lay in between. This CDR3 contains 12 residues. Germline V gene data show CDR1 as SGHAT and CDR2 as FQNNGV. CDR3 in DNA: TGTGCCAGCAGCAACCTGAGGGAGACCCAGTACTTC. Its protein is CASSNLRETQYF.

This clone has only a few counts. The chain has TRBV29-1 and TRBJ2-1, with D unclear. This CDR3 has 15 residues. In germline, CDR1 is SQVTM, CDR2 ANQGSEA. V lost 0 bases and J lost 0, with 9 bases in between. The CDR3 nucleotides are TGCAGCGTTGAAGAAATAAACAGCTCCTACAATGAGCAGTTCTTC. This encodes CSVEEINSSYNEQFF.

Turning to this clone: An end of the junction does not agree with germline; a read error may underlie this. This chain links TRBV15 with TRBJ2-6; no clear D gene. Germline V lookup: CDR1 LNHNV, CDR2 YYDKDF (reference sequence). The CDR3 totals 15 residues. CDR3 coding DNA: TGTGCCACCAGCAGGGGCGGCTCTGGGACCAACGTCCTGACTTTC. It translates to CATSRGGSGTNVLTF.

There are a few counts of this clone. CDR3: CSVVARGEQYF. The DNA for the CDR3 is TGCAGCGTTGTGGCTCGAGGCGAGCAGTACTTC. This sequence joins TRBV29-1 and TRBJ2-5; D is ambiguous. The closer fit of TRBJ2-7 to the DNA end suggests the J call may be wrong. The CDR3 has 11 amino acids. The germline CDR1 and CDR2 sequences are SQVTM and ANQGSEA.

CDR3 nucleotide sequence: TGCAGCGTCACGAAGGGGGGAACTGGAAACACCATATATTTT. Encoded protein: CSVTKGGTGNTIYF. The V call is TRBV29-1, the J call TRBJ1-3, with TRBD1 as a possible D gene (6 bases). The CDR3 is made up of 14 amino acids. V was clipped by 6 bases and J by 2 bases, with 14 bases between them. Germline V gene sequence: CDR1 SQVTM, CDR2 ANQGSEA.

This clone turned up a few times. The rearrangement joins TRBV4-3 to TRBJ2-1; 7 bases fit TRBD2. The J segment lost 4 bases and the V segment lost 1 base, leaving 7 bases of the junction unmatched. CDR3 length: 16 residues. Germline V gene data show CDR1 as LGHNA and CDR2 as YSLEER. The CDR3 DNA reads as TGCGCCAGCAGCCAAGTGGGCGGGAGTACATACAATGAGCAGTTCTTC. This encodes CASSQVGGSTYNEQFF.

This clone was seen a handful of times. V is TRBV5-4 and J is TRBJ2-5; TRBD2 agrees at 11 bases. The V segment lost 0 bases and the J segment 5 bases; nucleotides outside the gene matches: 9. Looked up from germline, CDR1 is SGHNT and CDR2 is YYREEE (reference sequence). The CDR3 is 17 residues long. The CDR3: CASSLAKLAGEGETQYF. As DNA, the CDR3 is TGTGCCAGCAGCTTGGCTAAACTAGCGGGAGAAGGGGAGACCCAGTACTTC.

There are a few counts of this clone. The rearrangement joins TRBV9 to TRBJ2-1; 11 positions match TRBD2. This CDR3 is 15 amino acids long. Per the germline V gene, CDR1 is SGDLS and CDR2 is YYNGEE. After removal of 1 base from V and 8 bases from J, the junction contained 5 bases not matched to a gene. CDR3 DNA: TGTGCCAGCAGCGTAACTAGCGGGAGTCCGTATGAGCAGTTCTTC. The encoded protein is CASSVTSGSPYEQFF.

This clone was seen more than once but under ten times. The rearrangement uses TRBV30 and TRBJ2-2, with D uncertain. This CDR3 is built from 13 residues. The ends were cut back, 0 bases at V and 6 bases at J, with 8 bases in the middle. The germline V gene encodes CDR1 GTSNPN and CDR2 SVGIG (reference sequence). The CDR3 DNA is TGTGCCTGGAGTGTAGGGCTGCCCGGGGAGCTGTTTTTT. Amino acid sequence: CAWSVGLPGELFF. The complete variable domain, with remaining parts taken from reference TRBV30 and TRBJ2-2, reads SQTIHQWPATLVQPVGSPLSLECTVEGTSNPNLYWYRQAAGRGLQLLFYSVGIGQISSEVPQNLSASRPQDRQFILSSKKLLLSDSGFYLCAWSVGLPGELFFGEGSRLTVL.

The V gene is TRBV4-3, the J gene TRBJ2-7; D unclear. This CDR3 is 13 amino acids long. From germline, CDR1 is LGHNA and CDR2 YSLEER. Trimming took off 1 base at V and 3 bases at J, with 7 bases between the two ends. Here the CDR3 DNA reads TGCGCCAGCAGCCAAGTAGTTTACTACGAGCAGTACTTC. Amino acid sequence: CASSQVVYYEQYF.

This clone has just a few counts. The chain employs TRBV4-3 and TRBJ2-1; 7 bases match TRBD2. There are 17 residues in the CDR3. After removal of 0 bases from V and 2 bases from J, the junction contained 7 bases not matched to a gene. CDR1 LGHNA and CDR2 YSLEER come from the germline V gene. As DNA, the CDR3 is TGCGCCAGCAGCCAAGAAGTGGGACTACCTCCCTACAATGAGCAGTTCTTC. It translates to CASSQEVGLPPYNEQFF.

V is TRBV28 and J is TRBJ2-4, with D maybe TRBD1 (6 bases). This CDR3 spans 16 amino acids. Germline lookup yields CDR1 MDHEN and CDR2 SYDVKM. V lost 6 bases and J lost 0, with 15 bases in between. The CDR3 is CASRPRGQLAKNIQYF. The CDR3 coding sequence is TGTGCCAGCAGACCCAGAGGACAGCTAGCCAAAAACATTCAGTACTTC.

This rearrangement joins TRBV30 to TRBJ2-1; 8 bases are a match to TRBD2. V lost 0 bases, J lost 4 bases, and 5 bases stayed unmatched. This CDR3 has 15 residues. The germline gives CDR1 GTSNPN, CDR2 SVGIG (reference sequence). CDR3 residues: CAWSVRGGRYNEQFF. For the CDR3, the DNA is TGTGCCTGGAGTGTACGGGGCGGGAGGTACAATGAGCAGTTCTTC. Filled out from reference TRBV30 and TRBJ2-1, the complete variable domain reads SQTIHQWPATLVQPVGSPLSLECTVEGTSNPNLYWYRQAAGRGLQLLFYSVGIGQISSEVPQNLSASRPQDRQFILSSKKLLLSDSGFYLCAWSVRGGRYNEQFFGPGTRLTVL.